One and the same sample provided the 5 T cell receptor beta chains below, sequenced in a study of response to subunit inactivated influenza vaccine. A single record per CDR3 protein comes from TCRdb applying MiXCR to the RT-PCR reads. The sample includes 500,000 to 600,000 distinct CDR3 sequences, 13% to 15% of them seen just once. The source material was PBMCs from blood, sampled approximately 13 days after vaccination. The receptors shown here come from a man between 45 and 60 years old who received an inactivated influenza vaccine.

The CDR3 reads CASSSRTTADTQYF. CDR3 DNA: TGTGCCAGCAGTTCCCGGACCACGGCAGATACGCAGTATTTT. The V call is TRBV12-3 or TRBV12-4, the J call TRBJ2-3; D remains unclear. The V end was cut by 4 bases, the J end by 4 bases, with 12 bases between. The CDR3 extends over 14 amino acids.

The CDR3 loop is CASTYSMDYGYTF. CDR3 nucleotides: TGTGCCAGCACCTATTCCATGGACTATGGCTACACCTTC. The V gene is TRBV28, the J gene TRBJ1-2; D gene uncertain. Germline-derived CDR1 and CDR2 are MDHEN and SYDVKM. There are 13 residues in the CDR3. With 7 bases removed from V and 3 bases from J, the gap between germline ends came to 12 bases.

The chain joins TRBV7-2 to TRBJ2-7; D not certain. The V gene's germline CDR1 is SGHTA and CDR2 FQGNSA. Trimming stripped 5 bases from V and 3 bases from J, with 8 bases between. The CDR3 contains 12 residues. The CDR3 coding sequence is TGTGCCAGCAGCCCATACCACTACGAGCAGTACTTC. Residues: CASSPYHYEQYF.

The chain has TRBV28 and TRBJ2-7; TRBD2 matches at 8 bases. Trimming cost V 10 bases and J 2 bases; bases outside gene matches: 10. Germline V gene sequence: CDR1 MDHEN, CDR2 SYDVKM. The CDR3 runs 14 residues. The CDR3 DNA follows: TGTGCCACCCGATCTCCGGGGGGGCCCTACGAGCAGTACTTC. Protein sequence: CATRSPGGPYEQYF. Drawing the rest from reference TRBV28 and TRBJ2-7, the complete variable domain is DVKVTQSSRYLVKRTGEKVFLECVQDMDHENMFWYRQDPGLGLRLIYFSYDVKMKEKGDIPEGYSVSREKKERFSLILESASTNQTSMYLCATRSPGGPYEQYFGPGTRLTVT.

The chain links TRBV20-1 to TRBJ2-5, with 11 nucleotides matching TRBD2. The CDR3 has 14 amino acids. V shed 5 bases, J shed 5 bases, and the junction held 7 bases outside the gene matches. Looked up from germline, CDR1 is DFQATT and CDR2 is SNEGSKA (reference sequence). The CDR3 DNA follows: TGCAGTGCTTCGACTAGCGGGAAGGGGGAGACCCAGTACTTC. Translated: CSASTSGKGETQYF.